This is a list of T cell receptor beta chains from one sample in a study of CD8 T cells in ankylosing spondylitis. MiXCR, applied by TCRdb to the 5' RACE reads, yields one record per CDR3 protein. Of 250,000 or so distinct CDR3 sequences listed, about 24% were seen once; the top ten hold 0.6% to 0.75%. Sequencing used blood, either unsorted or a sorted T cell fraction (not recorded which). The origin of the receptors is a male donor with ankylosing spondylitis or in good health (not recorded which). Each CDR3 is given with its conserved first and last residue. Each record gives: V gene, J gene, D gene, clone size, CDR3 DNA, CDR3 protein. The D gene is left open where the match is weak. Expanded clones get a size class; other rows say once, few or many, or leave the size out.

TRBV20-1	TRBJ2-7	.	.	TGCAGTGCTAGGATGCAGGGGCGCTCCTACGAGCAGTACTTC	CSARMQGRSYEQYF
TRBV29-1	TRBJ2-6	.	.	TGCAGCGTGGGGGGGGCCCTGAACTCTGGGGCCAACGTCCTGACTTTC	CSVGGALNSGANVLTF
TRBV20-1	TRBJ2-7	.	many	TGCAGTGCTATGCAGTGGGGCGGAGCCTACGAGCAGTACTTC	CSAMQWGGAYEQYF
TRBV12-3/TRBV12-4	TRBJ2-2	TRBD2	many	TGTGCCAGCACCCTCGGGGGGACCGGGGAGCTGTTTTTT	CASTLGGTGELFF
TRBV20-1	TRBJ2-3	TRBD2	many	TGCAGTGCTAGACATCTAGCGGGGGGGACGGGAGATACGCAGTATTTT	CSARHLAGGTGDTQYF
TRBV20-1	TRBJ2-5	TRBD1	.	TGCAGTGCTATCTCCGGGACAGCCCAAGAGACCCAGTACTTC	CSAISGTAQETQYF
TRBV25-1	TRBJ2-5	TRBD1	.	TGTGCCAGCAGCGACAGGGGCCTTCAAGAGACCCAGTACTTC	CASSDRGLQETQYF
TRBV12-3/TRBV12-4	TRBJ2-7	TRBD1	many	TGTGCCAGCAGTAGCACTTGGGACAGAAACTCCTACGAGCAGTACTTC	CASSSTWDRNSYEQYF
TRBV7-2	TRBJ2-1	TRBD1	.	TGTGCCAGCAGCACCCCAACACAGGGGCTCAATGAGCAGTTCTTC	CASSTPTQGLNEQFF
TRBV10-3	TRBJ2-3	TRBD1	.	TGTGCCATCAGTGACCGGGGCGTAACAGGGGGCAAAACAGATACGCAGTATTTT	CAISDRGVTGGKTDTQYF
TRBV15	TRBJ1-5	.	.	TGTGCCACCAGCAGAGGGGGGGGAAGCAATCAGCCCCAGCATTTT	CATSRGGGSNQPQHF
TRBV20-1	TRBJ2-7	.	.	TGCAGTGCTAGAGATCGGCTCAGGGCGTTCTCCTACGAGCAGTACTTC	CSARDRLRAFSYEQYF
TRBV7-2	TRBJ2-4	TRBD1	.	TGTGCCAGCAGTCGACAGGGGGACATTCAGTACTTC	CASSRQGDIQYF
TRBV6-1	TRBJ2-7	TRBD2	.	TGTGCCAGCAGTCAATTAGCGGGGCGGTCCTACGAGCAGTACTTC	CASSQLAGRSYEQYF
TRBV3-1	TRBJ1-2	TRBD1	few	TGTGCCAGCAGCCGGGGACAGTCTAACTATGGCTACACCTTC	CASSRGQSNYGYTF
TRBV12-3/TRBV12-4	TRBJ2-5	TRBD2	many	TGTGCCAGCAGTTCGACTAGCGGGGCTCTTCGGGAGACCCAGTACTTC	CASSSTSGALRETQYF
TRBV20-1	TRBJ2-7	TRBD2	.	TGCAGTGCTAAGTCCGGGACTAGCCAATACGAGCAGTACTTC	CSAKSGTSQYEQYF
TRBV20-1	TRBJ2-1	.	.	TGCAGTGCTAGAGGTACTAGGAATGAGCAGTTCTTC	CSARGTRNEQFF
TRBV12-3/TRBV12-4	TRBJ1-5	.	many	TGTGCCAGCAGTGGGGACCCGTTCGAACCCCAGCATTTT	CASSGDPFEPQHF
TRBV21-1	TRBJ1-1	.	.	TGTGCCAGCAGCCGACAGGGGTCCGGCACTGAAGCTTTCTTT	CASSRQGSGTEAFF
TRBV20-1	TRBJ1-6	TRBD1	.	TGCAGTGCTTTTGAAGGGACAGCGACTGGATCCCTCCACTTT	CSAFEGTATGSLHF
TRBV12-3/TRBV12-4	TRBJ2-7	TRBD1	few	TGTGCCAGCACCATTACAGGGACAGGGTACGAGCAGTACTTC	CASTITGTGYEQYF
TRBV10-3	TRBJ2-1	TRBD1	many	TGTGCCATCAGTCGACAGGGAGACAATGAGCAGTTCTTC	CAISRQGDNEQFF
TRBV29-1	TRBJ2-1	.	few	TGCAGCGTTGAACAATACAATGAGCAGTTCTTC	CSVEQYNEQFF
TRBV30	TRBJ2-7	TRBD1	few	TGTGCCTGTTCGGGACAGGGGTGGGACGAGCAGTACTTC	CACSGQGWDEQYF
TRBV12-3/TRBV12-4	TRBJ2-3	TRBD1	many	TGTGCCAGCAGAGACACAGGGGGCAGCGCAGATACGCAGTATTTT	CASRDTGGSADTQYF
TRBV11-2	TRBJ2-3	TRBD1	many	TGTGCCAGCAGCTACACGGGGACAGGGAACACAGATACGCAGTATTTT	CASSYTGTGNTDTQYF
TRBV9	TRBJ2-1	.	.	TGTGCCAGCAGCGCCAGGGCTCTAGCGCGGAACAATGAGCAGTTCTTC	CASSARALARNNEQFF
TRBV10-2	TRBJ1-2	TRBD1	.	TGCGCCAGCACCCCTGGGGGACAGGGGACCTATGGCTACACCTTC	CASTPGGQGTYGYTF
TRBV20-1	TRBJ1-6	.	.	TGCAGTGCTAGAGAGGGGGGCTTCGGTTCACCCCTCCACTTT	CSAREGGFGSPLHF
TRBV10-3	TRBJ1-2	.	many	TGTGCCTCTGTCCACAGGGAGGAAGCCTATGGCTACACCTTC	CASVHREEAYGYTF
TRBV20-1	TRBJ2-1	.	many	TGCAGTGCTAGAGCTGGAGGGGGGAAAAACTACAATGAGCAGTTCTTC	CSARAGGGKNYNEQFF
TRBV20-1	TRBJ2-3	.	.	TGCAGTGCCACCGGGGGACAGCCCACAGATACGCAGTATTTT	CSATGGQPTDTQYF
TRBV6-1	TRBJ2-7	.	many	TGTGCCAGCAGTGAATCGGGGTTACAGCAGTACTTC	CASSESGLQQYF
TRBV20-1	TRBJ2-1	TRBD1	few	TGCAGTGCTGCCTCCGGGACAGGGGGCATCGATGAGCAGTTCTTC	CSAASGTGGIDEQFF
TRBV20-1	TRBJ1-1	TRBD1	.	TGCAGTGCTATTGAGGGGGCCGTGAACACTGAAGCTTTCTTT	CSAIEGAVNTEAFF
TRBV4-2	TRBJ2-2	TRBD2	many	TGTGCCAGCAGCCAAGTACTCGGACTAGCGGGCGCGAACACCGGGGAGCTGTTTTTT	CASSQVLGLAGANTGELFF
TRBV20-1	TRBJ2-2	.	many	TGCAGTGCTAGAGGGGACGGTAGGACCGGGGAGCTGTTTTTT	CSARGDGRTGELFF
TRBV20-1	TRBJ2-3	TRBD2	.	TGCTGTGCTAGCGGTCATTTAGGCATTCCCCTCACAGATACGCAGTATTTT	CCASGHLGIPLTDTQYF
TRBV6-5	TRBJ2-7	.	few	TGTGCCAGCAGTTACTCATCCAACTACGAGCAGTACTTC	CASSYSSNYEQYF
TRBV5-1	TRBJ2-7	TRBD1	many	TGCGCCAGCAGCTTGGCCGGTGGGGACAGCTACGAGCAGTACTTC	CASSLAGGDSYEQYF
TRBV29-1	TRBJ2-5	.	few	TGCAGCGGTTGGCACGGACAAGAGACCCAGTACTTC	CSGWHGQETQYF
TRBV6-1	TRBJ2-2	.	.	TGTGCCAGCAGAAACAGAGGCGTGGGCACCGGGGAGCTGTTTTTT	CASRNRGVGTGELFF
TRBV12-3/TRBV12-4	TRBJ1-6	.	many	TGTGCCAGCACCGGCGGATATTCACCCCTCCACTTT	CASTGGYSPLHF
TRBV18	TRBJ1-5	.	few	TGTGCCAGCTCACCGGTCAGGGGTCGCAATCAGCCCCAGCATTTT	CASSPVRGRNQPQHF
TRBV20-1	TRBJ2-6	.	.	TGCAGTGCCCCGACGGGGTCCCGCTCTGGGGCCAACGTCCTGACTTTC	CSAPTGSRSGANVLTF
TRBV20-1	TRBJ2-5	.	many	TGCAGTGCTCGTAAGGGGCAAGAGACCCAGTACTTC	CSARKGQETQYF
TRBV10-3	TRBJ1-1	.	few	TGTGCCATCAGTGACCGTGAGGGTTCCAGCACTGAAGCTTTCTTT	CAISDREGSSTEAFF
TRBV6-1	TRBJ2-7	TRBD1	few	TGTGCCAGCAGTCTTAGACAGGGACCCTACGAGCAGTACTTC	CASSLRQGPYEQYF
TRBV6-2/TRBV6-3	TRBJ2-7	.	many	TGTGCCAGCAGTTACGCGTCAGGGGCTACCTACGAGCAGTACTTC	CASSYASGATYEQYF
TRBV11-2	TRBJ2-7	TRBD1	.	TGTGCCAGCAGCTTAGAAGGGACAGGAGATTACGAGCAGTACTTC	CASSLEGTGDYEQYF
TRBV6-1	TRBJ1-2	TRBD1	many	TGTGCCAGCAGCCCACACGAGACAGGGGGCTATGGCTACACCTTC	CASSPHETGGYGYTF
TRBV29-1	TRBJ2-7	TRBD1	.	TGCAGCGTTGGGGAAGGGGGCACCGGCGAGCAGTACTTC	CSVGEGGTGEQYF
TRBV29-1	TRBJ2-1	.	few	TGCAGCGTTGGCCTCCGGGGCCGGATACAGTTGTTCTTC	CSVGLRGRIQLFF
TRBV6-1	TRBJ2-7	TRBD1	few	TGTGCCAGCAGTCGTCGACAGGGCCCCTACGAGCAGTACTTC	CASSRRQGPYEQYF
TRBV6-2/TRBV6-3	TRBJ2-7	.	.	TGTGCCAGCAGTTACCGCGGGACCAAGTACGAGCAGTACTTC	CASSYRGTKYEQYF
TRBV9	TRBJ2-7	.	.	TGTGCCAGCAGCGTAGTGCCCGGGGGGCTCCGCGAGCAGTACTTC	CASSVVPGGLREQYF
TRBV29-1	TRBJ2-1	TRBD2	few	TGCAGCGTTGTTAGGTCTAGCGGGGGGGGGTATGAGCAGTTCTTC	CSVVRSSGGGYEQFF
TRBV7-9	TRBJ1-5	.	many	TGTGCCAGCAGCTTGGGTCTACAGGGCAATCAGCCCCAGCATTTT	CASSLGLQGNQPQHF